These 11 T cell receptor beta chains were all obtained from the same sample, sequenced in a study of OX40 agonist ivuxolimab in advanced cancers. This table comes from immunoSEQ multiplex PCR, and its TCRdb copy is limited to in-frame clones, with some not included. This table has some 82,000 clones, 94% appearing once. This sample comprised CD4+ or CD8+ T cells sorted from blood, obtained in a trial of the OX40 agonist ivuxolimab. The receptors shown here come from an adult with an advanced solid tumor such as melanoma, head and neck, liver or kidney cancer.

The gene calls are TRBV18 and TRBJ1-6, with D unclear. This CDR3 region has 14 residues. Germline-derived CDR1 and CDR2 are KGHSH and LQKENI. V lost 1 base, J lost 7 bases, and 8 bases lay in between. The CDR3 region has the DNA TGTGCCAGCTCACCACAGGGTCCAAATTCACCCCTCCACTTT. This gives the protein CASSPQGPNSPLHF.

The chain has TRBV9 and TRBJ2-5; D possibly corresponds to TRBD2 (5 bases). Trimming removed 1 base from V and 3 bases from J, with 10 bases in between. The CDR3 is 14 amino acids. Germline CDR1 SGDLS, CDR2 YYNGEE. CDR3: CASSVRGEKETQYF. CDR3 DNA sequence: TGTGCCAGCAGCGTACGGGGAGAGAAAGAGACCCAGTACTTC.

The chain carries TRBV5-6 and TRBJ1-2; D unresolved. CDR3 length equals 15 residues. Germline loops: CDR1 SGHDT, CDR2 YYEEEE. V was trimmed by 0 bases and J by 7 bases, leaving 16 bases between them. This CDR3 reads CASSLGPGPSPGYTF. In nucleotides, the CDR3 is TGTGCCAGCAGCTTGGGGCCAGGTCCCTCCCCTGGCTACACCTTC.

The rearrangement uses TRBV2 and TRBJ2-3; 7 nucleotides line up with TRBD2. Germline CDR1 reads SNHLY; CDR2 reads FYNNEI. The CDR3 is made up of 14 amino acids. The ends lost 7 bases at V and 2 bases at J; junction bases unmatched: 6. CDR3 in DNA: TGTGCCAGCACCCGGGGAGGGCTCACAGATACGCAGTATTTT. It yields the protein CASTRGGLTDTQYF.

The V call is TRBV5-4, the J call TRBJ2-7; TRBD1 agrees at 8 bases. After removal of 4 bases from V and 4 bases from J, the junction contained 4 bases not matched to a gene. CDR1 SGHNT and CDR2 YYREEE come from the germline V gene (reference sequence). The CDR3 is 13 residues long. The CDR3 here is CASSPDREYEQYF. As DNA, the CDR3 is TGTGCCAGCAGCCCGGACAGGGAGTACGAGCAGTACTTC.

Note on this clone: The sample carries other DNA sequences with the same CDR3. The chain couples TRBV5-4 to TRBJ2-2; D unresolved. Per the germline V gene, CDR1 is SGHNT and CDR2 is YYREEE (reference sequence). The V gene lost 1 base and the J gene lost 2 bases, with 6 bases spanning the gap. This CDR3 has 14 amino acids. The CDR3 DNA follows: TGTGCCAGCAGCTTGAGAGGTAACACCGGGGAGCTGTTTTTT. Its translation is CASSLRGNTGELFF.

The chain carries TRBV14 and TRBJ1-6; D not resolved. The germline V and J ends were trimmed by 0 bases and 10 bases, with 13 bases remaining between them. The germline V gene has CDR1 SGHDN and CDR2 FVKESK. The CDR3 is 15 amino acids. CDR3 sequence reads: CASSQDTRWGSPLHF. In DNA, the CDR3 is TGTGCCAGCAGCCAAGATACCCGGTGGGGATCACCCCTCCACTTT.

The rearrangement joins TRBV13 to TRBJ2-7, with TRBD2 matching 12 bases. The CDR3 has 15 residues. V lost 3 bases to trimming and J lost 2 bases; unmatched junction nucleotides: 2. Germline V gene data show CDR1 as PRHDT and CDR2 as FYEKMQ (reference sequence). CDR3 in DNA: TGTGCCAGCAGCTTCGGGACTAGCGGGCCCTACGAGCAGTACTTC. Protein product: CASSFGTSGPYEQYF.

In nucleotides, the CDR3 is TGTGCCAGCAGCATGGACAGAAACACCATATATTTT. It yields the protein CASSMDRNTIYF. The chain links TRBV5-6 to TRBJ1-3; D perhaps matches TRBD1 (5 bases). V was clipped by 4 bases and J by 5 bases, with 7 bases between them. The CDR3 runs to 12 residues. Germline V lookup: CDR1 SGHDT, CDR2 YYEEEE. Full variable domain (outside the CDR3, taken from reference TRBV5-6 and TRBJ1-3): DAGVTQSPTHLIKTRGQQVTLRCSPKSGHDTVSWYQQALGQGPQFIFQYYEEEERQRGNFPDRFSGHQFPNYSSELNVNALLLGDSALYLCASSMDRNTIYFGEGSWLTVV.

This clone was detected once. The chain recombines TRBV19 with TRBJ2-7; 11 bases are a match to TRBD2. With V trimmed by 6 bases and J by 2 bases, 3 bases remained unmatched. This CDR3 is built from 14 residues. Germline values: CDR1 LNHDA, CDR2 SQIVND (reference sequence). Here the CDR3 DNA reads TGTGCCAGTAGAGAGGGACTAGCGGCCTACGAGCAGTACTTC. This gives the protein CASREGLAAYEQYF.

The chain is built from TRBV7-9 and TRBJ1-5, with D hard to call. Germline V CDR1 and CDR2: SEHNR, FQNEAQ (reference sequence). Trimming took 3 bases from V and 7 from J, leaving 10 bases between them. CDR3 length: 13 amino acids. The CDR3 DNA reads TGTGCCAGCAGCTTGGGCGTCGGCCAGCCCCAGCATTTT. Protein product: CASSLGVGQPQHF.